This is a list of T cell receptor beta chains from one sample in a study of pediatric ulcerative colitis. Clones were read by immunoSEQ multiplex PCR, and TCRdb kept only the in-frame ones, dropping some. Of about 64,000 clones listed, more than 60% are singletons. Material: blood. The receptors come from a boy aged 5 to 17 with moderate ulcerative colitis. The CDR3 runs from the conserved cysteine through the conserved F or W. Fields, in order: V gene, CDR3 protein.

v_call: TRBV6-6
cdr3_aa: CASSYSVIADTQYF

v_call: TRBV7-9
cdr3_aa: CASSLTLKDEQFF

v_call: TRBV19
cdr3_aa: CASSWTGSYEQYF

v_call: TRBV7-9
cdr3_aa: CASSLSGTGAYNEQFF

v_call: TRBV7-9
cdr3_aa: CASSPTDGEQYF

v_call: TRBV2
cdr3_aa: CASRNRGSSARAFF

v_call: TRBV14
cdr3_aa: CASSQVPGAYPNTIYF

v_call: TRBV5-1
cdr3_aa: CASSLGQGMNTEAFF

v_call: TRBV6-6
cdr3_aa: CASTSSGDEQYF

v_call: TRBV7-9
cdr3_aa: CASSLATGSYEQYF

v_call: TRBV5-8
cdr3_aa: CASKGGVSYYEQYF

v_call: TRBV19
cdr3_aa: CASSPGPPYEQYF

v_call: TRBV4-1
cdr3_aa: CASSHTGDYGYTF

v_call: TRBV11-2
cdr3_aa: CASSSGLINTEAFF

v_call: TRBV5-4
cdr3_aa: CASSSRGQWNEQFF

v_call: TRBV19
cdr3_aa: CASTLQGARSNQPQHF